This passage covers 10 T cell receptor beta chains from one sample sequenced in a study of T cells in Graves' hyperthyroidism and ophthalmopathy. RNA transcripts were the template for amplifying TCR beta CDR3 regions. First-round RT-PCR targeting the TCR CDR3 was performed with the HTBI primer set. TCRdb used MiXCR to reprocess the multiplex PCR reads, holding one entry per CDR3 protein. The profile shows about 610,000 distinct CDR3 sequences, about 45% of them singletons. Sample: peripheral blood or thyroid tissue (not recorded which). These receptors came from a young woman with Graves' hyperthyroidism.

V is TRBV7-3 and J is TRBJ1-2; D might be TRBD1 (5 bases). V was shortened by 5 bases and J by 12 bases, with 10 bases between the two germline ends. The CDR3 has 10 residues. Germline CDR1 is SGHTA and CDR2 is FQGTGA. CDR3 region: CASSRGGNTF. The CDR3 DNA sequence: TGTGCCAGCAGCAGGGGCGGCAACACCTTC.

The chain couples TRBV20-1 to TRBJ2-7; weak D call: TRBD2 (7 bases). The CDR3 covers 14 residues. Germline CDR1 DFQATT, CDR2 SNEGSKA (reference sequence). Trimming removed 0 bases at V and 3 bases at J, with 12 bases between. The CDR3 DNA reads TGCAGTGCTAGAGAGCGGGGGCAGGTCTACGAGCAGTACTTC. Translated, it gives CSARERGQVYEQYF.

The J gene is TRBJ1-4, the V gene TRBV4-1, with D unresolved. Trimming took off 2 bases at V and 0 bases at J, with 7 bases between the two ends. CDR1 is MGHRA, CDR2 YSYEKL, per germline. This CDR3 is built from 15 residues. The CDR3 sequence: CASSQRSTTNEKLFF. The CDR3 nucleotides read TGCGCCAGCAGCCAAAGGAGTACAACTAATGAAAAACTGTTTTTT.

V is TRBV7-3 and J is TRBJ1-4, with D maybe TRBD1 (6 bases). Trimming pared 1 base from V and 5 bases from J, leaving 11 bases between. This CDR3 comprises 15 residues. CDR1 SGHTA and CDR2 FQGTGA come from the germline V gene. CDR3 nucleotide sequence: TGTGCCAGCAGCTTAAGACCAGGGGAGAATGAAAAACTGTTTTTT. It specifies CASSLRPGENEKLFF.

This clonotype has ten or more counts. CDR3 bases: TGTGCTAGTGGCGTGGGGACTGAAGCTTTCTTT. It translates to CASGVGTEAFF. The chain links TRBV12-5 to TRBJ1-1, with unresolved D. The CDR3 has 11 amino acids. V dropped 6 bases and J dropped 5 bases, with 7 bases sitting between them. Germline V gives CDR1 LGHNT, CDR2 FRNRAP.

This clonotype came up many times. The chain uses TRBV25-1 and TRBJ2-7, with 8 bases fitting TRBD2. The V segment lost 0 bases and the J segment 3 bases; nucleotides outside the gene matches: 4. The V gene's germline CDR1 is MGHDK and CDR2 SYGVNS. There are 15 residues in the CDR3. CDR3 in DNA: TGTGCCAGCAGTGAATATTTTAGCGGGAACTACGAGCAGTACTTC. This gives the protein CASSEYFSGNYEQYF.

This clonotype was found many times. The gene calls are TRBV28 and TRBJ2-5; D may correspond to TRBD1 or TRBD2 (5 bases each). CDR3 size: 14 residues. Trimming pared 6 bases from V and 1 base from J, leaving 12 bases between. The germline gives CDR1 MDHEN, CDR2 SYDVKM. Written as DNA, the CDR3 is TGTGCCAGCAGGCGTGCCGGGACCCAAGAGACCCAGTACTTC. It codes for CASRRAGTQETQYF. Full variable domain (remainder filled in from reference TRBV28 and TRBJ2-5): DVKVTQSSRYLVKRTGEKVFLECVQDMDHENMFWYRQDPGLGLRLIYFSYDVKMKEKGDIPEGYSVSREKKERFSLILESASTNQTSMYLCASRRAGTQETQYFGPGTRLLVL.

The rearrangement uses TRBV19 and TRBJ1-1; D unresolved. The germline V and J ends were trimmed by 3 bases and 5 bases, with 13 bases remaining between them. Germline CDR1 LNHDA, CDR2 SQIVND (reference sequence). The CDR3 loop spans 14 amino acids. Here the CDR3 DNA reads TGTGCCAGTAGTATTTTCGCAGGTGGAACTGAAGCTTTCTTT. This translates into CASSIFAGGTEAFF.

The chain couples TRBV29-1 to TRBJ1-2; 12 bases agree with TRBD1. The CDR3 contains 15 residues. The germline V gene has CDR1 SQVTM and CDR2 ANQGSEA. The trim removed 3 bases at V and 4 bases at J, leaving 6 bases unmatched. CDR3 DNA sequence: TGCAGCGTTGAGTGGGACAGGGGGCAAGGCTATGGCTACACCTTC. Protein: CSVEWDRGQGYGYTF.

This clonotype has a handful of counts. This CDR3 is CASSSNGGVHTGELFF. The CDR3 DNA is TGTGCCAGCAGTTCCAATGGAGGAGTTCACACCGGGGAGCTGTTTTTT. The J gene is TRBJ2-2, the V gene TRBV27; D might be TRBD2 (5 bases). The germline CDR1 and CDR2 sequences are MNHEY and SMNVEV (reference sequence). The CDR3 has 16 amino acids. V was clipped by 4 bases and J by 3 bases, with 15 bases between them.